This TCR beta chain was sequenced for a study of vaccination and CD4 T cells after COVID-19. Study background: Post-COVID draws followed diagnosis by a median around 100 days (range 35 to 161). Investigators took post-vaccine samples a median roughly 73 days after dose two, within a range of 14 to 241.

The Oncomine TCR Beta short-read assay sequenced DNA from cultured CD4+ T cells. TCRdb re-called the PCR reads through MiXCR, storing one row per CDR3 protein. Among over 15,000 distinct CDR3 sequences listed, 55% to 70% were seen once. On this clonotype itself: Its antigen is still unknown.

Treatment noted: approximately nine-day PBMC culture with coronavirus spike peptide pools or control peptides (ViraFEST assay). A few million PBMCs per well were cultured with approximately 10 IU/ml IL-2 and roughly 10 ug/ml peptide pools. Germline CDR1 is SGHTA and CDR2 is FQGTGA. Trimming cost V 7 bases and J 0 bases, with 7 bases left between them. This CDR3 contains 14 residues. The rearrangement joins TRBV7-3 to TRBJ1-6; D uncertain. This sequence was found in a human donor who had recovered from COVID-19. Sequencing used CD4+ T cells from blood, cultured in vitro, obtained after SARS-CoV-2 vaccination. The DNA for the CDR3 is TGTGCCAGCATCCTTAGCTCCTATAATTCACCCCTCCACTTT. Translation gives CASILSSYNSPLHF.